Presented here are 27 T cell receptor beta chains from one specimen sequenced in a study of cytomegalovirus exposure and HLA in healthy donors. The repertoire was sequenced with immunoSEQ multiplex PCR; TCRdb's copy has only in-frame clones and lacks some. Of around 180,000 clones listed, about 84% were seen once; the top ten hold more than 1.1%. Sample: PBMCs. The source of these receptors is a young woman in good health and CMV-seronegative.

The V call is TRBV27, the J call TRBJ2-7; D is uncertain. This CDR3 contains 14 residues. V was clipped by 0 bases and J by 5 bases, with 11 bases between them. CDR1 and CDR2 (germline): MNHEY, SMNVEV (reference sequence). CDR3: CASSLSPGTDEQYF. The CDR3 region has the DNA TGTGCCAGCAGTTTATCCCCAGGAACCGACGAGCAGTACTTC.

The chain recombines TRBV9 with TRBJ2-3, with D possibly matching TRBD1 (6 bases). V was cut by 0 bases and J by 2 bases, with 10 bases left in between. Germline-derived CDR1 and CDR2 are SGDLS and YYNGEE. The CDR3 totals 15 residues. CDR3 in amino acids: CASSVEVGATDTQYF. CDR3 nucleotide sequence: TGTGCCAGCAGCGTAGAGGTGGGGGCCACAGATACGCAGTATTTT.

This rearrangement joins TRBV18 to TRBJ1-1; D possibly corresponds to TRBD1 (5 bases). The V and J ends lost 6 bases and 5 bases respectively, with 13 bases between them. The length of the CDR3 is 13 residues. The germline CDR1 and CDR2 sequences are KGHSH and LQKENI. The CDR3 DNA sequence: TGTGCCAGCTCTCCGGGGACTGTTACTGAAGCTTTCTTT. Its protein is CASSPGTVTEAFF. Full variable domain (remainder filled in from reference TRBV18 and TRBJ1-1): NAGVMQNPRHLVRRRGQEARLRCSPMKGHSHVYWYRQLPEEGLKFMVYLQKENIIDESGMPKERFSAEFPKEGPSILRIQQVVRGDSAAYFCASSPGTVTEAFFGQGTRLTVV.

V is TRBV5-1 and J is TRBJ2-7, with TRBD1 matching 8 bases. This CDR3 contains 15 residues. Germline V CDR1 and CDR2: SGHRS, YFSETQ. Trimming took 4 bases from V and 2 from J; bases not matched to a gene: 8. The CDR3 reads CASSVGTGRTYEQYF. In DNA form, the CDR3 reads TGCGCCAGCAGCGTGGGGACAGGAAGAACCTACGAGCAGTACTTC.

The J gene is TRBJ2-7, the V gene TRBV27; D call uncertain. The germline V gene encodes CDR1 MNHEY and CDR2 SMNVEV (reference sequence). The CDR3 totals 13 residues. The V and J ends lost 0 bases and 2 bases respectively, with 5 bases between them. The CDR3 spells CASSLSHAYEQYF. The DNA for the CDR3 is TGTGCCAGCAGTTTATCACACGCCTACGAGCAGTACTTC.

The CDR3 here is CASSSTWDRAYEQYF. CDR3 in DNA: TGCGCCAGCAGCTCCACGTGGGACAGAGCCTACGAGCAGTACTTC. The V and J genes are TRBV5-1 and TRBJ2-7; 7 bases fit TRBD1. Looked up from germline, CDR1 is SGHRS and CDR2 is YFSETQ. The length of the CDR3 is 15 residues. V lost 3 bases to trimming and J lost 2 bases; unmatched junction nucleotides: 8.

In this sample, this clone turned up a few times. J is TRBJ2-1 and V is TRBV18; 9 bases are a match to TRBD1. Germline CDR1 is KGHSH and CDR2 is LQKENI. The trim removed 5 bases at V and 2 bases at J, leaving 25 bases unmatched. The CDR3 is 22 amino acids. The CDR3 is CASSSYTGGLAGERQTYNEQFF. CDR3 DNA: TGTGCCAGCTCATCGTACACAGGGGGCTTGGCGGGGGAACGACAGACCTACAATGAGCAGTTCTTC.

The chain couples TRBV7-9 to TRBJ2-7, with 9 bases that match TRBD1. J gave up 1 base and V 2 bases, and 12 bases lay outside the gene matches. CDR1 SEHNR and CDR2 FQNEAQ come from the germline V gene (reference sequence). The CDR3 is made up of 18 amino acids. In DNA form, the CDR3 reads TGTGCCAGCAGCTTAATTAAATACGCGGGACAGGGTTCCTACGAGCAGTACTTC. The encoded protein is CASSLIKYAGQGSYEQYF.

This chain links TRBV19 with TRBJ2-3; possible D gene TRBD2, 6 bases. Germline CDR1 is LNHDA and CDR2 is SQIVND (reference sequence). The CDR3 has 14 amino acids. The V gene lost 10 bases and the J gene lost 4 bases, with 18 bases spanning the gap. The CDR3 bases are TGTGCCACCTCCGTGGGACTCCCCCCAGATACGCAGTATTTT. As protein: CATSVGLPPDTQYF.

The chain couples TRBV10-2 to TRBJ2-4, with D possibly matching TRBD1 (5 bases). Germline CDR1 and CDR2: WSHSY and SAAADI. This CDR3 comprises 15 residues. V was pared by 9 bases and J by 0 bases, with 15 bases between. The CDR3 nucleotides are TGCGCCAGTTCAGACAGAGCTGGAGCCAAAAACATTCAGTACTTC. It yields the protein CASSDRAGAKNIQYF.

V gene TRBV5-4 combines with J gene TRBJ2-7, with D possibly matching TRBD2 (6 bases). CDR1 SGHNT and CDR2 YYREEE come from the germline V gene (reference sequence). Trimming pared 0 bases from V and 2 bases from J, leaving 12 bases between. This CDR3 spans 15 amino acids. The CDR3 is CASSLGGGRPYEQYF. CDR3 nucleotide sequence: TGTGCCAGCAGCTTGGGGGGAGGTAGGCCCTACGAGCAGTACTTC.

The gene calls are TRBV19 and TRBJ2-1, with 8 bases identical to TRBD1. The length of the CDR3 is 15 residues. V was pared by 4 bases and J by 4 bases, with 6 bases of the junction left unmatched. Germline V gives CDR1 LNHDA, CDR2 SQIVND (reference sequence). CDR3 coding DNA: TGTGCCAGTAGTAGAGAGGGGGACAGGTACAATGAGCAGTTCTTC. Protein product: CASSREGDRYNEQFF.

The chain recombines TRBV6-1 with TRBJ1-2, with a weak D call TRBD1 (6 bases). V was pared by 2 bases and J by 6 bases, with 13 bases between. Germline CDR1 and CDR2: MNHNS and SASEGT. The CDR3 is 14 residues long. CDR3 nucleotide sequence: TGTGCCAGCAGTGAACGTGTCAGGGGAAATGGCTACACCTTC. Translating it yields CASSERVRGNGYTF.

In this sample, this clone turned up once. V is TRBV4-1 and J is TRBJ2-2; D possibly corresponds to TRBD1 (6 bases). The CDR3 sequence is 15 residues long. The germline CDR1 and CDR2 sequences are MGHRA and YSYEKL. V lost 0 bases, J lost 5 bases, and 10 bases lay in between. CDR3 residues: CASSQEVTGTGELFF. CDR3 nucleotide sequence: TGCGCCAGCAGCCAAGAAGTCACAGGGACCGGGGAGCTGTTTTTT.

The J gene is TRBJ1-2, the V gene TRBV6-4, with 7 bases aligning to TRBD1. The CDR3 sequence is 14 residues long. Per the germline V gene, CDR1 is MRHNA and CDR2 is SNTAGT. Trimming took 3 bases from V and 5 from J; bases not matched to a gene: 6. Here the CDR3 reads CASSEQQGRYGYTF. In DNA form, the CDR3 reads TGTGCCAGCAGTGAACAACAGGGGCGGTATGGCTACACCTTC.

The rearrangement links TRBV19 to TRBJ2-5; TRBD2 agrees at 14 bases. In germline, CDR1 is LNHDA, CDR2 SQIVND (reference sequence). Losses at the gene ends were 4 bases for V and 4 bases for J; bases not matched to a gene: 8. The CDR3 sequence is 17 residues long. The CDR3 sequence: CASSTGTSGGLSETQYF. The CDR3 nucleotides are TGTGCCAGTAGTACTGGGACTAGCGGGGGCCTTTCAGAGACCCAGTACTTC.

The rearrangement uses TRBV5-6 and TRBJ2-7, with TRBD1 matching 10 bases. V was clipped by 0 bases and J by 3 bases; unmatched bases: 3. This CDR3 is 15 amino acids long. The germline V gene has CDR1 SGHDT and CDR2 YYEEEE. The CDR3 loop is CASSLGDRGVYEQYF. CDR3 in DNA: TGTGCCAGCAGCTTGGGGGACAGGGGAGTCTACGAGCAGTACTTC.

This chain connects TRBV27 to TRBJ2-5; 10 bases are shared with TRBD1. The junction had 6 bases not matched to a gene; V was cut back by 9 bases and J by 2 bases. This CDR3 is 14 amino acids long. Germline loops: CDR1 MNHEY, CDR2 SMNVEV (reference sequence). For the CDR3, the DNA is TGTGCCAGTCCGGGACAGGGGTTTCAAGAGACCCAGTACTTC. Translating gives CASPGQGFQETQYF.

A word on this clone: A much larger clonotype is one base distant, so this may be a read error. The chain uses TRBV6-5 and TRBJ2-2, with TRBD1 matching over 8 bases. This CDR3 has 15 amino acids. Germline assignment: CDR1 MNHEY and CDR2 SVGAGI. The V and J ends lost 2 bases and 1 base, in that order; junction bases with no gene match: 0. CDR3 protein: CASSYGQGNTGELFF. CDR3 nucleotide sequence: TGTGCCAGCAGTTACGGACAGGGGAACACCGGGGAGCTGTTTTTT.

This sequence joins TRBV19 and TRBJ1-5; no definite D call. This CDR3 is 15 amino acids long. V shed 11 bases and J shed 0 bases, with 17 bases lying between them. Germline CDR1 and CDR2: LNHDA and SQIVND (reference sequence). The CDR3 bases are TGTGCCTCCGGAGTGGTTTTAAATAGCAATCAGCCCCAGCATTTT. Translation: CASGVVLNSNQPQHF. The full variable domain, its missing parts supplied by reference TRBV19 and TRBJ1-5, is DGGITQSPKYLFRKEGQNVTLSCEQNLNHDAMYWYRQDPGQGLRLIYYSQIVNDFQKGDIAEGYSVSREKKESFPLTVTSAQKNPTAFYLCASGVVLNSNQPQHFGDGTRLSIL.

The rearrangement links TRBV29-1 to TRBJ2-7; 11 nucleotides line up with TRBD1. V was clipped by 7 bases and J by 1 base; unmatched bases: 3. This CDR3 is built from 13 residues. From germline, CDR1 is SQVTM and CDR2 ANQGSEA. The CDR3 spells CSAGQGASYEQYF. CDR3 in DNA: TGCAGCGCAGGACAGGGGGCGTCCTACGAGCAGTACTTC.

CDR3 coding DNA: TGCGCCAGCCTCTTGGAGGGCGGGGACCGTCGGAATGAGCAGTTCTTC. Translated, it gives CASLLEGGDRRNEQFF. V usage is TRBV5-1 and J usage is TRBJ2-1, with D perhaps TRBD2 (6 bases). V lost 7 bases to trimming and J lost 7 bases, with 24 bases between them. This CDR3 is 16 amino acids long. Germline CDR1 SGHRS, CDR2 YFSETQ.

The V and J genes are TRBV9 and TRBJ2-7; 11 bases line up with TRBD1. Germline CDR1 reads SGDLS; CDR2 reads YYNGEE. Unmatched junction bases numbered 5, after V lost 3 bases and J lost 6 bases. The CDR3 runs to 14 residues. Here the CDR3 DNA reads TGTGCCAGCAGCGAATACGGGACAGGGGGCGAGCAGTACTTC. Its translation: CASSEYGTGGEQYF.

The V call is TRBV15, the J call TRBJ1-5; perhaps TRBD1 as D (5 bases). There are 15 residues in the CDR3. Deletions cut 1 base from V and 2 bases from J, with 9 bases between. The germline V gene encodes CDR1 LNHNV and CDR2 YYDKDF (reference sequence). DNA for the CDR3: TGTGCCACCAGCAGAGGGGGCAGGGGCAATCAGCCCCAGCATTTT. It encodes CATSRGGRGNQPQHF.

The chain links TRBV29-1 to TRBJ2-1; a weak D match, TRBD1 (5 bases). Per the germline V gene, CDR1 is SQVTM and CDR2 is ANQGSEA. The CDR3 totals 14 residues. V was clipped by 4 bases and J by 4 bases, with 14 bases between them. The CDR3 protein is CSVGLNRRYNEQFF. The CDR3 DNA sequence: TGCAGCGTTGGTCTAAACAGGAGATACAATGAGCAGTTCTTC.

The chain couples TRBV7-8 to TRBJ1-2; TRBD1 might be the D (5 bases). The CDR3 runs 13 residues. With 10 bases removed from V and 1 base from J, the gap between germline ends came to 13 bases. Germline lookup yields CDR1 SGHVS and CDR2 FQNEAQ. The CDR3 protein is CATAGGYNYGYTF. The CDR3 nucleotides read TGTGCCACAGCCGGGGGATATAACTATGGCTACACCTTC.

The rearrangement uses TRBV6-1 and TRBJ2-7, with TRBD2 as a possible D gene (7 bases). The CDR3 covers 15 residues. Germline V gene data show CDR1 as MNHNS and CDR2 as SASEGT. The V end was cut by 11 bases, the J end by 5 bases, with 25 bases between. CDR3 sequence: CAARGQGRSFHEQYF. The CDR3 nucleotides read TGTGCCGCGCGGGGGCAGGGTAGATCTTTCCACGAGCAGTACTTC.